The text below deals with one T cell receptor (beta chain). No antigen is known for it. Base qualities are not recorded, but no much larger clone differs from it by a single base. For CDR1 and CDR2, the germline V gene lists SNHLY and FYNNEI. A distance of 12 bases separates the germline ends of V and J, which lose 7 bases and 3 bases respectively. The CDR3, cysteine through phenylalanine, is 13 amino acids long. The retained sequence is limited to the CDR3, 39 bases, with the frame set at the first base. The record originates from a study of T cell responses to AZD1222 COVID-19 vaccine (dated by TCRdb to the early 2020s). As for the study more broadly: AZD1222 recipients with second doses at about 4 weeks or about 12 weeks were pooled, because spike-specific TCR depth and breadth did not differ between schedules. TCR sequencing covered fewer than 250 trial participants: some 210 given two doses of AZD1222 and 26 given two doses of MenACWY control vaccine. Trial participants were enrolled by age into 18-55, 56-69 and 70-plus year subgroups, with approximately 160, 26 and 62 TCR-sequenced participants respectively. General study outcomes and caveats: Because no samples from the day 14 peak response were available, repertoires could be characterized only after the peak T cell response. After two AZD1222 doses, both the breadth and the depth of spike-specific TCRs were significantly higher than at day 0 and than in MenACWY recipients. Most participants were white British and females outnumbered males, and the authors suggested that clonal diversity may have been underestimated. The 56-69-year group was small, and its depth increase did not reach significance, likely because of low power. Epitopes outside the regions mutated in the B.1.351 and B.1.1.7 variants were reportedly recognized by nearly half of the unique spike-specific TCRs. The vaccine-associated CD4 TCRs covered the entire spike protein, and the dominant responses fell in regions 160-218 and 743-854. Conclusions about previously exposed vaccinees were limited because only six AZD1222 recipients were SARS-CoV-2 seropositive at baseline.

The CDR3 regions of human TCRbeta chains were analyzed by immunosequencing. Processing in the source paper ran as follows. TCRs in the repertoires were compared against a reference library of SARS-CoV-2-specific TCRs that had been generated with the MIRA antigen-specificity platform. Breadth was defined as the fraction of unique TCRs that were SARS-CoV-2-associated, and depth was defined as the fraction of total T cells that were SARS-CoV-2-associated. Using the MIRA data, each spike-specific TCR was assigned both to the spike region to which the TCR was reactive and to a CD4 or CD8 class. Log10-transformed breadth and depth values were compared by one-way ANOVA with Sidak's multiple comparisons tests. The immuneACCESS repertoire file appears here via TCRdb, limited to in-frame rearrangements. These files lack a portion of the clones; in checked studies, under half of the deficit traces to unresolved V genes, and the cause of the others is not known. That table is the source of V, J and clone size, and D and trimming were worked out from the DNA. The sample has some 120,000 clones on record, about 89% of them singletons. The top ten clonotypes cover 3.5% to 5% of the sample.

The label giving this sample's time point can be read as: baseline before first vaccination. Samples from vaccinated people were obtained from the UK trials COV001 and COV002, which included a single-blind randomized controlled phase 2/3 trial of AZD1222 (ChAdOx1 nCoV-19) in healthy adults. For TCRbeta chain sequencing, PBMC samples were collected from trial participants at day 0 and at day 28 after the second dose. This sample comprised peripheral blood, obtained on day 0 of AZD1222 vaccination. The clonotype was recovered from an adult in good health. The rearranged chain carries TRBV2 and TRBJ1-2; the D segment could be TRBD1, given 5 matching bases. DNA sequence: TGTGCCAGCATGAACCTAGGGGACTATGGCTACACCTTC. Its amino acids are CASMNLGDYGYTF.